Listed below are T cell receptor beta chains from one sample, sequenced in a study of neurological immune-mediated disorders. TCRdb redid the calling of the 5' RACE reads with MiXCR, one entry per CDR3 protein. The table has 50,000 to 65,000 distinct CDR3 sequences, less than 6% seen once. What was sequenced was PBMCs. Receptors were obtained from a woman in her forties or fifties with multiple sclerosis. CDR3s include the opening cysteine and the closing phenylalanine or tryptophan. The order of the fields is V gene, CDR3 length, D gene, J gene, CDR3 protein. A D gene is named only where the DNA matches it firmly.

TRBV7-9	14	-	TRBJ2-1	CASSFMAENNEQFF
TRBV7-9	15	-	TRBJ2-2	CASRSRSANTGELFF
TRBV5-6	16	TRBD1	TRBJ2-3	CASRGTGTGGTDTQYF
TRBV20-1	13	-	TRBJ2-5	CSATFGGRETQYF
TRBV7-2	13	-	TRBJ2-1	CASSLEGRAVLFF
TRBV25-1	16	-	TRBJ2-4	CASSEWLLADRNIQYF
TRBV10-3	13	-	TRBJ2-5	CAISELGYETQYF
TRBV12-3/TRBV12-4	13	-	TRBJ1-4	CASNRGGGEKLFF
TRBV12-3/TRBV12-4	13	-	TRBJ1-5	CASSRDHNQPQHF
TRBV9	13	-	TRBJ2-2	CASSVTSSRELFF
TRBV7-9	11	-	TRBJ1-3	CASSSGNTIYF
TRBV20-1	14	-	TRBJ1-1	CSARGGPLNTEAFF
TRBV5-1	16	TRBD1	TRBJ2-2	CASSLQGQGNTGELFF
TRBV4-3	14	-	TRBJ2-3	CASSQVGSTDTQYF
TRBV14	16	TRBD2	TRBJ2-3	CASSHPGTRVRDTQYF
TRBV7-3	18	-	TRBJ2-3	CASSLRVGGPFYADTQYF
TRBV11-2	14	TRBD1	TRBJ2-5	CASSVGQRMETQYF
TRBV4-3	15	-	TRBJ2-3	CASKEDPTITDTQYF